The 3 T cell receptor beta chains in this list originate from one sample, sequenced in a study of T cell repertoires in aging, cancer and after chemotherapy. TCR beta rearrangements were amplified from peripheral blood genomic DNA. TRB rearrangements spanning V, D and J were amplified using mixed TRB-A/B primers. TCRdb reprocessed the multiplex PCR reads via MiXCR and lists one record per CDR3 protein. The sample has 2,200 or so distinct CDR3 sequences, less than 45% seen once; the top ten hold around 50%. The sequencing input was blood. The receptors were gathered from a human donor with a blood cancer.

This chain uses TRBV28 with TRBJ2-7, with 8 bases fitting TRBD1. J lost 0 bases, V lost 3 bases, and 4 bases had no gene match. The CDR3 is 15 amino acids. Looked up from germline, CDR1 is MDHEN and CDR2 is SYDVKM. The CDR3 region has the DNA TGTGCCAGCAGTTTCTGGCAGGGGGCCTCCTACGAGCAGTACTTC. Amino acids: CASSFWQGASYEQYF.

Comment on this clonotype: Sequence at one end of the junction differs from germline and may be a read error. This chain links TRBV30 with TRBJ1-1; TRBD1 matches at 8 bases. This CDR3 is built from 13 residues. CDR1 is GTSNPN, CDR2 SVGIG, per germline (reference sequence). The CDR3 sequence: CAWTRTGNAEAFF. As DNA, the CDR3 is TGTGCCTGGACCAGGACAGGGAACGCTGAAGCTTTCTTT.

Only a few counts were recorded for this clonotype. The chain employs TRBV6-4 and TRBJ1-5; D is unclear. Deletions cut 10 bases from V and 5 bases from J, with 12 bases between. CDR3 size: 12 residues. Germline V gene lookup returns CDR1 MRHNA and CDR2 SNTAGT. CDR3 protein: CATREGYQPQHF. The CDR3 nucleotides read TGTGCCACCCGGGAAGGGTATCAGCCCCAGCATTTT.